The entry below describes one TCR beta chain. Its recognized antigen is unknown. No much larger clonotype is one base removed from it; base qualities were not supplied. The data were obtained in a study of cytomegalovirus exposure and HLA in healthy donors (dated by TCRdb to 2016 to 2017). Notes on the research overall: An earlier analysis of about 560 of the donors reported 250 to 350 Gb of sequence data and 117 million unique TCR beta sequences obtained from some 170 million T cells. The study profiled the T cell repertoires of fewer than 850 subjects by immunosequencing and related them to cytomegalovirus serostatus. On average, 235,054 unique TCR beta nucleotide sequences were sequenced per donor among a few hundred genotyped donors of the cohort, with around 19% of those sequences being non-productive. Of the 398 genotyped donors, roughly 80% fell in the genetic ancestry cluster associated with self-reported Caucasian donors. In addition to the first cohort of several hundred subjects, a separate validation cohort of 130 or so different subjects was used. To decide whether each TCR beta V gene segment behaved as functional or pseudogenic, an earlier analysis of approximately 620 of the donors relied on high-throughput TCR beta sequencing. Every discovery cohort repertoire had been produced on one sequencing platform. Because of strong linkage in the cohort, roughly five DR-DQ haplotypes were treated as single units for association and clustering. Donor age, sex, ethnicity and CMV serostatus were compiled together with the repertoire data. A later analysis re-analyzed previously published TCR beta repertoires from 650 to 800 donors and added high-resolution HLA genotyping to study TCR occurrence patterns. Rather than using new phenotypic data, the later analysis identified candidate immune exposures from TCR beta sequences and from how often those sequences occurred across donors. Typing coverage differed by locus: A, B, C, DRB1 and DQB1 were typed in roughly 629-630 donors, DQA1 in 522, DPA1 in 600 to 610, and DPB1 in about 450. Approximately 300 gigabases of sequencing data and approximately 80 million unique TCR sequences were included in an early release covering 550 to 650 HLA-typed donors. HLA typing included class I and class II loci at four-digit resolution. The study aimed to test whether signatures of past pathogen exposure could be identified by cataloging public T cell receptors. Genome-wide SNP genotypes for about 65% of the roughly 670 donors were used in a later genetic analysis, which treated that subset as a discovery cohort. High-throughput TCR immunosequencing, statistical association of individual TCRs with disease status, and machine learning were combined to predict cytomegalovirus infection status.

The investigation overall reported the following: The cohort was sequenced for TCR beta chains only, and without alpha or paired-chain data the features that could be detected were limited. Because counts were too low, seventeen rarely observed V segments, including chromosome 9 orphons, were excluded from the earlier analysis of 587 of the donors. While some public TCRs were present in many individuals, most TCR sequences turned up only very rarely across donors. Strong co-occurrence of HLA alleles, especially DR and DQ, made assigning TCR associations to individual alleles difficult. The classifier was reported to diagnose cytomegalovirus status with high specificity and sensitivity in both the original and validation cohorts. In a later analysis, HLA-associated TCR beta chains were found to be more clonally expanded and to have lower generation probabilities than equally common non-associated chains. Sequencing depth was assumed to be roughly uniform across donors in the presence/absence analyses, though that assumption may not hold. In a later analysis, around 15,000 TCR beta sequences were associated with specific HLA alleles at a false discovery rate of 0.05. A later genetic analysis associated a missense DCLRE1C variant with V-gene and J-gene trimming of TCR beta chains, and an independent cohort replicated the association. The 87-base-pair reads could not distinguish some IMGT-functional V segments, including TRBV6-2 and TRBV6-3, so those segments were excluded. In an earlier analysis of around 600 of the donors, most TCR beta V segments appeared in productive rearrangements about 87% or about 30% of the time, broadly matching IMGT annotations. A few of the identified cytomegalovirus-associated TCR beta chains were confirmed in vitro to be specific for cytomegalovirus antigens. Correlated functional status among segregating V segments might reflect linkage disequilibrium, but an unknown experimental factor could not be ruled out. The study listed over 150 TCR beta chains as associated with cytomegalovirus. Compared with the roughly 670-donor mean, donors in an Asian-associated ancestry cluster had fewer N-insertions in productive TCRs, according to a later genetic analysis. Immune exposure information for the cohort was limited to CMV serostatus. Because HLA typing was missing for some donors at each locus, association tests included only the typed subset. In a later analysis, several top co-occurrence clusters were reported to appear linked to parvovirus B19, influenza, CMV and Epstein-Barr virus. The sequencing pipeline was judged likely to have produced a cluster of highly shared sequence variants as a technical artifact. A further reported finding was that TCR beta sequences accurately predicted the HLA-A and HLA-B alleles for most subjects in the first cohort. According to a later analysis, TCR association rates differed among HLA loci, with DRB1 alleles showing the most associated TCRs and HLA-C alleles showing the fewest. It was suggested by the authors that the approach could potentially be generalized to other disease states and immunological phenotypes. According to a later analysis, most CMV-associated TCR beta chains appeared to be HLA-restricted, and the HLA associations seemed to be driven largely by CMV exposure.

The CDR3 sequence holds 16 residues, the cysteine and phenylalanine included. This entry keeps only the CDR3 DNA: 48 bases, framed from base 1. CDR1 and CDR2 (SEHNR, FQNEAQ) derive from the germline V gene (reference sequence). The germline ends are 14 bases apart after V is trimmed by 6 bases and J by 0 bases. Library construction relied on the immunoSEQ multiplex PCR assay. For the multiplex PCR, a mixture combining 60 forward primers for TCR Vbeta segments and 13 reverse primers for TCR Jbeta segments was used. A multiplex PCR assay on genomic DNA amplified the CDR3 region of rearranged TCR beta genes. Amplified TCR beta libraries were sequenced as 87-base-pair reads on the Illumina HiSeq System. The published analysis was carried out like this. A later analysis tallied 70 million to 100 million unique TCR beta chains across the 666 repertoires, and around 12 million of those chains were shared by two or more donors. A nearest-neighbor algorithm error-corrected the raw reads and collapsed the reads into unique sequences, merging closely related sequences to remove PCR and sequencing errors. To assign V, D and J gene segments, CDR3 sequences were aligned to IMGT reference sequences. Each retained sequence needed at least a six-nucleotide match to both a V gene segment and a J gene segment. Rearrangements were called productive when the CDR3 lacked stop codons and stayed in frame with V and J; all others were non-productive. Following IMGT convention, CDR3 was defined as the stretch from the second conserved V-encoded cysteine to the conserved J-encoded phenylalanine. The earlier analysis of a few hundred of the donors excluded sequences that lacked an unambiguous match to a single V gene segment. An earlier analysis of a few hundred of the donors called V segments functional above 56.7% productive rearrangements and segregating when the between-donor standard deviation exceeded 5%. A statistical classification framework was developed to diagnose cytomegalovirus status using the catalog of TCR beta chain sequences. A later analysis assigned V and J genes by comparing TCR nucleotide sequences with IMGT/GENE-DB human TR gene sequences. A later analysis assigned CDR3 sequences and most-parsimonious VDJ recombination scenarios with the TCRdist pipeline. In a later analysis, each TCR beta chain was defined by its CDR3 amino acid sequence together with its V-gene family, and reads without a unique V-gene family were excluded. As a way to deal with suspected cross-contamination and a sequencing artifact, a later analysis dropped approximately 590 nucleotide sequences that were highly shared and had low generation probability. For each public chain, a later analysis derived a clonal expansion index from normalized ranks of inferred template counts within each repertoire. Generation probabilities in a later analysis came from a VDJ recombination model fitted to out-of-frame rearrangements, and those results were checked against IGoR. In a later analysis, TCR-TCR, TCR-HLA and TCR-CMV co-occurrence was scored with hypergeometric tests, and a repertoire-size bias correction was applied to TCR pairs. False discovery rates were estimated in a later analysis by permuting HLA or CMV assignments 20 times. A later analysis grouped co-occurring TCRs with DBSCAN, adding TCRdist sequence similarity when clustering within HLA-allele-positive subsets. Repertoires with fewer than 30,000 or more than 120,000 public chains, plus five repertoires with anomalous nucleotide sharing, were excluded from co-occurrence clustering. The source is immuneACCESS, and TCRdb retained only in-frame sequences with V and J called. Part of the clones is not carried over; for the studies checked, unresolved V genes explain less than half of this, and the remainder is unexplained. V and J calls and clone size follow that table, whereas D and trimming were derived from the DNA. Here the sample has 100,000 to 150,000 clones; about 81% occur a single time. Around 0.99% of the sample is taken by the ten largest.

The cohort consisted of 600 or so healthy bone marrow donors. At the time of sampling, all cohort members were nominally healthy, though unrecorded immune exposures were likely present. The donor tested CMV seronegative, placing the donor among the 300 to 400 seronegative members of the cohort. Each donor provided a peripheral blood sample, and peripheral blood mononuclear cells were used for TCR beta sequencing. Genomic DNA was extracted from the blood cell samples with the Qiagen DNeasy Blood Extraction Kit. The sequencing input was PBMCs. The V and J segments used are TRBV7-9 and TRBJ2-2; matching of 6 bases hints at TRBD2 as the D gene. The source of this sequence is a woman in her twenties or thirties in good health and CMV-seronegative. In nucleotide form, the sequence is TGTGCCAGCAGATTGGCGCGGGGAGCGAACACCGGGGAGCTGTTTTTT. Translated, this is CASRLARGANTGELFF.